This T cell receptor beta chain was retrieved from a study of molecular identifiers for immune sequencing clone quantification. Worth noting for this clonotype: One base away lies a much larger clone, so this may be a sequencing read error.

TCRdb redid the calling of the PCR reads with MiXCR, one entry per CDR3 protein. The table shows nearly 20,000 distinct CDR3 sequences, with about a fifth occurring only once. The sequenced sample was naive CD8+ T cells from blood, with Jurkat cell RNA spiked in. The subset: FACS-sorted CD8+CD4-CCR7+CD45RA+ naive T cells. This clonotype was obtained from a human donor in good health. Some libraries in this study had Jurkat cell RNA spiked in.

The DNA of the CDR3 is TGTGCCAGCAGCGTACCTCAGGGGCTATCCGACTGCGAGCAGTACTTC. The encoded protein is CASSVPQGLSDCEQYF. The rearrangement joins TRBV9 to TRBJ2-7; a possible D gene is TRBD1 (6 bases). V gave up 1 base and J gave up 6 bases, with 20 bases separating them. Germline loops: CDR1 SGDLS, CDR2 YYNGEE. CDR3 length equals 16 residues.